The rows below give T cell receptor beta chains drawn from one sample of a study of PD-1 blockade in classical Hodgkin lymphoma. Profiled with immunoSEQ multiplex PCR; TCRdb holds only in-frame clones, not every one. The sample includes roughly 30,000 clones, roughly 80% of them seen just once. The sequencing used CD4+ T cells from blood, collected before the fourth cycle of nivolumab. These TCRs come from a human donor with classical Hodgkin lymphoma. Both conserved end residues are part of each CDR3. The D gene is left open where the match is weak. For some rows the clone size is stated as once, few or many, or as a class when expanded; others skip it.

v_gene,abundance,d_gene,j_gene,CDR3nt,CDR3aa
TRBV5-1,NA,TRBD1,TRBJ2-5,TGCGCCAGCAGCGGGGGGACAGGGCTAGGAGAGACCCAGTACTTC,CASSGGTGLGETQYF
TRBV6-6,NA,NA,TRBJ2-1,TGTGCCAGCAGTTACGAGACAAACAATGAGCAGTTCTTC,CASSYETNNEQFF
TRBV6-5,NA,NA,TRBJ2-7,TGTGCCAGCAGTTCAGCAGGGAGCTCCTACGAGCAGTACTTC,CASSSAGSSYEQYF
TRBV5-4,NA,NA,TRBJ2-3,TGTGCCAGCAGCTTGGGGGGTTTCATAGATACGCAGTATTTT,CASSLGGFIDTQYF
TRBV5-1,NA,TRBD1,TRBJ2-1,TGCGCCAGCAGCAAGGGACAGGGGGCAATCAATGAGCAGTTCTTC,CASSKGQGAINEQFF
TRBV7-9,NA,NA,TRBJ2-5,TGTGCCAGCGAAGACAAGCCTGGAGAGACCCAGTACTTC,CASEDKPGETQYF
TRBV7-2,NA,NA,TRBJ1-2,TGTGCCAGCAGCTTAGTCGGGGGATTAGGCTACACCTTC,CASSLVGGLGYTF
TRBV30,NA,NA,TRBJ1-5,TGTGCCTGGAGTATCCTGGGCCCGGGAGGGAATCAGCCCCAGCATTTT,CAWSILGPGGNQPQHF
TRBV5-1,NA,TRBD2,TRBJ2-5,TGCGCCAGCAGCTTGGTTTCGGGGGGGCCGGTAGAGACCCAGTACTTC,CASSLVSGGPVETQYF
TRBV21-1,NA,NA,TRBJ2-5,TGTGCCAGCAGCGTCGACAGGGGTTCGGGAGAGACCCAGTACTTC,CASSVDRGSGETQYF
TRBV6-5,NA,NA,TRBJ1-2,TGTGCCAGCAGTTCGTCAGGGGTACCCCTTTATGGCTACACCTTC,CASSSSGVPLYGYTF
TRBV5-1,NA,NA,TRBJ1-5,TGCGCCAGCAGCTTGGAGGGCCCAAATCAGCCCCAGCATTTT,CASSLEGPNQPQHF
TRBV28,NA,TRBD2,TRBJ2-7,TGTGCCAGCAGTCCCCCAGCGGGGGGGTACGAGCAGTACTTC,CASSPPAGGYEQYF
TRBV2,once,NA,TRBJ1-1,TGTGCCAGCAGTGAAGCTGGGCTGACTGAAGCTTTCTTT,CASSEAGLTEAFF
TRBV7-8,NA,NA,TRBJ1-6,TGTGCCAGCAGCTTAGGTCCAACGAGCTCCTATAATTCACCCCTCCACTTT,CASSLGPTSSYNSPLHF
TRBV7-8,NA,NA,TRBJ1-5,TGTGCCAGCAGCTTAGGCGGGGGCGAAAAGCCCCAGCATTTT,CASSLGGGEKPQHF
TRBV27,NA,NA,TRBJ2-3,TGTGCCAGCAGTTTGATGGGCACAGATACGCAGTATTTT,CASSLMGTDTQYF
TRBV15,NA,TRBD1,TRBJ1-1,TGTGCCACCAGCAGAGATCGACCGGGACAGACTTCGAACACTGAAGCTTTCTTT,CATSRDRPGQTSNTEAFF
TRBV6-1,NA,NA,TRBJ1-3,TGTGCCAGCTCCCTCTCGGAGGGAAACACCATATATTTT,CASSLSEGNTIYF
TRBV5-6,NA,NA,TRBJ2-7,TGTGCCAGCAGTATACGACAGAGCTCCTACGAGCAGTACTTC,CASSIRQSSYEQYF
TRBV2,NA,NA,TRBJ1-1,TGTGCCAGCCGACGTGCGGGTTTCGGTGAAGCTTTCTTT,CASRRAGFGEAFF
TRBV19,once,NA,TRBJ1-1,TGTGCCAGTAGTATGGGTCCAGGGCGGGGAACTGAAGCTTTCTTT,CASSMGPGRGTEAFF
TRBV29-1,NA,TRBD2,TRBJ2-3,TGCAGCTCAGGCGGGGGATTTACTACGCAGTATTTT,CSSGGGFTTQYF
TRBV5-5,NA,TRBD2,TRBJ2-3,TGTGCCAGCAGCTCCTCTATTGGGGGGGGCACAGATACGCAGTATTTT,CASSSSIGGGTDTQYF
TRBV7-3,NA,NA,TRBJ2-1,TGTGCCAGCAGCTTAATGTCTAGCGCATACAATGAGCAGTTCTTC,CASSLMSSAYNEQFF
TRBV5-1,NA,NA,TRBJ2-7,TGCGCCAGCAGCCTTGTTGGCTACTCCTACGAGCAGTACTTC,CASSLVGYSYEQYF
TRBV6-6,few,TRBD1,TRBJ1-2,TGTGCCGGGGGGGACAGGGCGTTGTCTGGCTACACCTTC,CAGGDRALSGYTF
TRBV5-1,NA,TRBD1,TRBJ1-4,TGCGCCAGCAGCCTCGGGACAGGGTTTCAAAAACTGTTTTTT,CASSLGTGFQKLFF
TRBV5-1,NA,NA,TRBJ1-5,TGCGCCAGCAGCTTGGATACAAATCAGCCCCAGCATTTT,CASSLDTNQPQHF
TRBV5-1,NA,NA,TRBJ1-2,TGCGCCAGCAGCGAAGGGCTGCGCTATGGCTACACCTTC,CASSEGLRYGYTF
TRBV5-1,NA,NA,TRBJ2-2,TGCGCCAGCAGCACTGCCGGGACGGAGAATTCCGGGGAGCTGTTTTTT,CASSTAGTENSGELFF
TRBV11-1,NA,TRBD1,TRBJ2-2,TGTGCCAGCAGCGGACAGGGGAATACCGGGGAGCTGTTTTTT,CASSGQGNTGELFF
TRBV5-1,NA,NA,TRBJ2-1,TGCGCCAGCAGCTTGGCGGGGGCCGAATACAATGAGCAGTTCTTC,CASSLAGAEYNEQFF
TRBV5-1,NA,TRBD2,TRBJ2-7,TGCGCCAGCAGCCCCATAGCGGGGGGAAGCTCCTACGAGCAGTACTTC,CASSPIAGGSSYEQYF
TRBV5-1,once,NA,TRBJ2-3,TGCGCCAGCAGCTTGCCCCAACAGGGTGATACGCAGTATTTT,CASSLPQQGDTQYF
TRBV7-2,NA,NA,TRBJ1-1,TGTGCCAGCAGCTTAAATCCAGCTCTGAACACTGAAGCTTTCTTT,CASSLNPALNTEAFF
TRBV10-1,NA,TRBD2,TRBJ2-5,TGCGCCAGCAGTGAGAGGAATAGCGGGGGGGCTGAGACCCAGTACTTC,CASSERNSGGAETQYF
TRBV20-1,NA,NA,TRBJ2-7,TGCAGTGCAAAGGACAAGTACGAGCAGTACTTC,CSAKDKYEQYF
TRBV28,NA,NA,TRBJ1-5,TGTGCCAGCAGTTTATTCTCGCAGGGCGAGCGCAATCAGCCCCAGCATTTT,CASSLFSQGERNQPQHF
TRBV7-3,NA,NA,TRBJ2-1,TGTGCCAGCGCAGTGGGGGATGAGCAGTTCTTC,CASAVGDEQFF
TRBV7-9,once,NA,TRBJ1-5,TGTGCCAGCAGCTTAGACGGGATAGCAAATCAGCCCCAGCATTTT,CASSLDGIANQPQHF
TRBV5-4,NA,NA,TRBJ2-7,TGTGCCAGCAGCTTTCAGGGTATAGACGAGCAGTACTTC,CASSFQGIDEQYF
TRBV7-9,NA,TRBD1,TRBJ2-3,TGTGCCAGCAGCCGGACAGGGAGTTATGCAGATACGCAGTATTTT,CASSRTGSYADTQYF
TRBV27,NA,NA,TRBJ1-5,TGTGCCAGCAGTTTAATGGGTGGGGATTTCAATCAGCCCCAGCATTTT,CASSLMGGDFNQPQHF
TRBV2,NA,TRBD1,TRBJ1-1,TGTGCCAGCAGTGAAGCGGGCCCTGGGACAGGGGTGGGGTTCTTT,CASSEAGPGTGVGFF
TRBV30,NA,NA,TRBJ2-2,TGTGCCTGGAGTGTAATTGGGTCCGGGGAGCTGTTTTTT,CAWSVIGSGELFF
TRBV7-9,once,TRBD2,TRBJ2-5,TGTGCCAGCAGCTTAGACAGATCTAGCGGGGGGGACCAAGAGACCCAGTACTTC,CASSLDRSSGGDQETQYF
TRBV19,NA,NA,TRBJ1-6,TGTGCCAGTTCGGATGACAGCTCCTATAATTCACCCCTCCACTTT,CASSDDSSYNSPLHF
TRBV5-1,few,NA,TRBJ2-2,TGCGCCAGCAGCTTGTTTGGAGGCTCGGGGTCCGGGGAGCTGTTTTTT,CASSLFGGSGSGELFF
TRBV27,NA,NA,TRBJ1-5,TGTGCCAGCAGTTTACAAGGGTTGGGCAATCAGCCCCAGCATTTT,CASSLQGLGNQPQHF
TRBV6-5,NA,TRBD1,TRBJ1-2,TGTGCCAGCAGTTACCTGACAGGGGGCAATGGCTACACCTTC,CASSYLTGGNGYTF
TRBV10-3,NA,NA,TRBJ1-6,TGTGCCATCCGCCCCGGGGATTGGCCCTATAATTCACCCCTCCACTTT,CAIRPGDWPYNSPLHF